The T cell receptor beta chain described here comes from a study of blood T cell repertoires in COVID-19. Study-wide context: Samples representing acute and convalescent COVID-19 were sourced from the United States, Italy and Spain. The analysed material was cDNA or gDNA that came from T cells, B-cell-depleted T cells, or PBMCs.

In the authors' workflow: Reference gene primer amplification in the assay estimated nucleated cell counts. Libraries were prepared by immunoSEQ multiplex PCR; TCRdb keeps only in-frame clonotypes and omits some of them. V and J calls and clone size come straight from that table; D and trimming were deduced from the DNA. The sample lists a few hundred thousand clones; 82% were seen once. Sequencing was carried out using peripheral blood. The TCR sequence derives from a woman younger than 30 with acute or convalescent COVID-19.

CDR3 DNA sequence: TGTGCCAGCAGTGGACTAGGCGCGAACACCGGGGAGCTGTTTTTT. Translated, it gives CASSGLGANTGELFF. The chain carries TRBV11-2 and TRBJ2-2; TRBD2 aligns across 7 bases. Germline V gene data show CDR1 as SGHAT and CDR2 as FQNNGV. This CDR3 comprises 15 residues. Germline trimming cut 6 bases from V and 0 bases from J; bases unmatched to any gene: 4.